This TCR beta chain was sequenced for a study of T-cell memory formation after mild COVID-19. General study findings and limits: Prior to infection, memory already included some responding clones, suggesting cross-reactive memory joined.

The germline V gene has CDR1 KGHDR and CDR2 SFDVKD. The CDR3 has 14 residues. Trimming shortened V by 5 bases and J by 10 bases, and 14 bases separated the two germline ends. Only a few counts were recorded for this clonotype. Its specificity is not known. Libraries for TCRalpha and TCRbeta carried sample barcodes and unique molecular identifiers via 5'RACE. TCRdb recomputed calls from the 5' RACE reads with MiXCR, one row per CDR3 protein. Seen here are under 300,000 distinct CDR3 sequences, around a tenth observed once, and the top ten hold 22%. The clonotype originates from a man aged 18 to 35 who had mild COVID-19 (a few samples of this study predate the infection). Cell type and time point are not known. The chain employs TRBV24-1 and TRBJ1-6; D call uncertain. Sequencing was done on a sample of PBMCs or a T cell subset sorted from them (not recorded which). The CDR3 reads CATSARRTLSPLHF. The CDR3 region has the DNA TGTGCCACCAGTGCCCGCCGCACCTTGTCACCCCTCCACTTT.